This T cell receptor (beta chain) is drawn from a study of graft-versus-host responses after intestinal transplantation. Background on the study: Isolated intestinal, liver-intestinal, or multivisceral transplants had been given to the recipients. Once they had received anti-thymocyte globulin induction, all recipients took tacrolimus and steroids for approximately three years.

Using immunoSEQ multiplex PCR, the repertoire was profiled, and TCRdb retains in-frame clones only, with some absent. This sample has 90,000 to 120,000 clones, with around 90% found just once. Germline CDR1 is SGDLS and CDR2 is YYNGEE. The CDR3 consists of 14 residues. The germline V and J ends were trimmed by 3 bases and 7 bases, with 14 bases remaining between them. To note about this clone: Antigen: not known.

The chain uses TRBV9 and TRBJ1-3, with D unclear. The receptor was isolated from a human donor who was the organ donor for an intestinal transplant. The source was unstimulated CD4+ T cells sorted from spleen or lymph node cells, collected before transplant. This chain's CDR3 is CASSEIGLPNTIYF. The CDR3 DNA reads TGTGCCAGCAGCGAAATAGGGCTCCCGAACACCATATATTTT.